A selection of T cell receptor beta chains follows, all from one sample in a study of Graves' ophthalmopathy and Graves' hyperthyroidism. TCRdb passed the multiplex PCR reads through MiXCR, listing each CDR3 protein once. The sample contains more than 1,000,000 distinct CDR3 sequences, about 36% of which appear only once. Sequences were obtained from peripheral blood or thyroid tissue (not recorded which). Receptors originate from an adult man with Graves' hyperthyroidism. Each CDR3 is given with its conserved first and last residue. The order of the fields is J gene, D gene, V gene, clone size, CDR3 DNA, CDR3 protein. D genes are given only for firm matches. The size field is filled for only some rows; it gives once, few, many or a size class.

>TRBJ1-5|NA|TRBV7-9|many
TGTGCCAGCAGCTTGGGCAGGGGCAATCAGCCCCAGCATTTT
CASSLGRGNQPQHF
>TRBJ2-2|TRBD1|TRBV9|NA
TGTGCCAGCAGCGTAGAGGACAGGGTATCCCCCGGGGAGCTGTTTTTT
CASSVEDRVSPGELFF
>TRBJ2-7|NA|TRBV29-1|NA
TGCAGCGTTGAGATCAGTACAGGCCAAAGGGACGAGCAGTACTTC
CSVEISTGQRDEQYF
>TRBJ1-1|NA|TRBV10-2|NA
TGCGCCAGCAGTGAGGGGGTCACCACTGAAGCTTTCTTT
CASSEGVTTEAFF
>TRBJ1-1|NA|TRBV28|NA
TGTGCCACGTGGGACGGACTGAACACTGAAGCTTTCTTT
CATWDGLNTEAFF
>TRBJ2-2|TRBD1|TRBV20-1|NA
TGCAGTGCTAGAGCCGCCGGGACAGAGAACACCGGGGAGCTGTTTTTT
CSARAAGTENTGELFF
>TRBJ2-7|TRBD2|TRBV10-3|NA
TGTGCCATCAGTGGGGCGGGAGCGAGCGAGCAGTACTTC
CAISGAGASEQYF
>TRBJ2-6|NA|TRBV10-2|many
TGCGCCAGCAGTGGGGGGCTCGGGAACTCTGGGGCCAACGTCCTGACTTTC
CASSGGLGNSGANVLTF
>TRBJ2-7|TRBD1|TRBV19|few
TGTGCCAGTAGCACCTCCGGGACAGGGTCCCTCGAGCAGTACTTC
CASSTSGTGSLEQYF
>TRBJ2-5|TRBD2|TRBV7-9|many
TGTGCCAGCAGCCCTCTACTAGCGGGGGAGACCCAGTACTTC
CASSPLLAGETQYF
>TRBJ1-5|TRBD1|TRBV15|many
TGTGCCACCAGCAGAAAGGACAGGTGGGGGCCCCAGCATTTT
CATSRKDRWGPQHF
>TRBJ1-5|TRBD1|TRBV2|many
TGTGCCAGCAGTGCGCGGGACAGGAGGAACAATCAGCCCCAGCATTTT
CASSARDRRNNQPQHF
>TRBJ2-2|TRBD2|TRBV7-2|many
TGTGCCAGCAGCTGGGGGACTAGCGGGGGAACCGGGGAGCTGTTTTTT
CASSWGTSGGTGELFF
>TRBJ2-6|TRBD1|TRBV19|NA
TGTGCCAGTAGTATGACAGGGGGCACCTATGGGGCCAACGTCCTGACTTTC
CASSMTGGTYGANVLTF
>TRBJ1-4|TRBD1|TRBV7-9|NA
TGTGCCAGCAGCACTACCGGGACAGCGGGCGAAAAACTGTTTTTT
CASSTTGTAGEKLFF
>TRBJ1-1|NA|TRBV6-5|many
TGTGCCAGCAGTTACTCGAGGGTGACCACTGAAGCTTTCTTT
CASSYSRVTTEAFF
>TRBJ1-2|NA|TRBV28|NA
TGTGCCAGCAGTCACGAGACGTCTTATGGCTACACCTTC
CASSHETSYGYTF
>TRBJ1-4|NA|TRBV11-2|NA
TGTGCCAGCAGTAGAGCAGGGGATTCCGGTCCTCTAGAAAAACTGTTTTTT
CASSRAGDSGPLEKLFF